The rows below give T cell receptor beta chains drawn from one sample of a study of a mutant IDH1 vaccine in newly diagnosed glioma. Clones were sequenced by immunoSEQ multiplex PCR, and TCRdb holds only the in-frame ones, with some missing. This sample has around 57,000 clones; about nine tenths occur once, and the top ten carry 1.5% to 2.5%. These receptors lack a known antigen. Sample: PBMCs, taken from a glioma patient whose treatment included an IDH1 peptide vaccine. The source is a man in his forties or fifties with glioma. The CDR3 runs from the conserved cysteine through the conserved F or W. The D gene is left open where the match is weak. Part of the rows lack a size; the others show once, few, many or a class for expanded clones.

j_gene	d_gene	abundance	v_gene	CDR3aa	CDR3nt
TRBJ1-6	NA	NA	TRBV28	CASRQGNSPLHF	TGTGCCAGCAGGCAGGGGAATTCACCCCTCCACTTT
TRBJ1-5	NA	NA	TRBV6-1	CASSAPERANQPQHF	TGTGCCAGCAGTGCCCCCGAGAGGGCAAATCAGCCCCAGCATTTT
TRBJ1-1	NA	NA	TRBV7-2	CASRLASEAFF	TGTGCCAGCAGGCTTGCTTCTGAAGCTTTCTTT
TRBJ1-2	NA	NA	TRBV6-1	CASSVRAGTVIYGYTF	TGTGCCAGCAGTGTGAGGGCTGGGACGGTCATATATGGCTACACCTTC
TRBJ2-1	TRBD1	NA	TRBV4-1	CASSQGGGANIYNEQFF	TGCGCCAGCAGCCAAGGAGGGGGCGCAAACATTTACAATGAGCAGTTCTTC
TRBJ2-1	NA	NA	TRBV7-9	CASYEGYNEQFF	TGTGCCAGTTACGAAGGATACAATGAGCAGTTCTTC
TRBJ2-5	NA	NA	TRBV2	CASSGRALQETQYF	TGTGCCAGCAGTGGGAGGGCCCTCCAAGAGACCCAGTACTTC
TRBJ2-1	TRBD2	NA	TRBV5-6	CASSAGLAGKRNEQFF	TGTGCCAGCAGCGCCGGACTAGCGGGAAAGAGGAATGAGCAGTTCTTC
TRBJ2-2	TRBD1	NA	TRBV28	CASTPGQGILDTGELFF	TGTGCCAGCACCCCGGGACAGGGGATATTGGACACCGGGGAGCTGTTTTTT
TRBJ1-5	NA	NA	TRBV14	CASSPKKGTSGNQPQHF	TGTGCCAGCAGCCCCAAAAAAGGGACGAGCGGCAATCAGCCCCAGCATTTT
TRBJ1-2	NA	NA	TRBV9	CASALGGYGYTF	TGTGCCAGCGCCCTGGGGGGCTATGGCTACACCTTC
TRBJ2-2	NA	NA	TRBV19	CASSIGGVTGELFF	TGTGCCAGTAGTATTGGCGGGGTTACCGGGGAGCTGTTTTTT
TRBJ2-2	NA	NA	TRBV7-6	CASSPENTGELFF	TGTGCCAGCAGCCCAGAGAACACCGGGGAGCTGTTTTTT
TRBJ2-1	NA	NA	TRBV21-1	CASSKARRLAGGKYNEQFF	TGTGCCAGCAGCAAAGCACGGAGACTAGCGGGAGGGAAATACAATGAGCAGTTCTTC
TRBJ2-4	NA	NA	TRBV7-8	CASSLAGTDAKNIQYF	TGTGCCAGCAGCTTAGCGGGGACCGATGCCAAAAACATTCAGTACTTC
TRBJ2-5	NA	NA	TRBV29-1	CSARSDAETQYF	TGCAGCGCCCGTAGTGATGCAGAGACCCAGTACTTC
TRBJ1-3	NA	NA	TRBV6-1	CASSGNHESGNTIYF	TGTGCCAGCAGTGGTAACCACGAATCAGGAAACACCATATATTTT
TRBJ1-5	TRBD1	once	TRBV19	CASSGDRGPRQPQHF	TGTGCCAGTAGTGGGGACAGGGGCCCACGGCAGCCCCAGCATTTT
TRBJ2-2	NA	NA	TRBV5-1	CASSLEMGIHTGELFF	TGCGCCAGCAGCTTGGAAATGGGAATCCACACCGGGGAGCTGTTTTTT
TRBJ2-4	TRBD1	NA	TRBV7-2	CASSRDRGKNIQYF	TGTGCCAGCAGCCGAGACAGGGGCAAAAACATTCAGTACTTC
TRBJ2-3	TRBD2	NA	TRBV5-1	CASSSGPAGISTDTQYF	TGCGCCAGCAGCTCCGGACCAGCGGGGATTAGCACAGATACGCAGTATTTT
TRBJ1-1	NA	NA	TRBV4-2	CASSHARGNTEAFF	TGTGCCAGCAGCCATGCCAGGGGGAACACTGAAGCTTTCTTT
TRBJ2-7	NA	NA	TRBV7-8	CASSSLGGHNEQYF	TGTGCCAGCAGCTCCCTCGGGGGGCACAACGAGCAGTACTTC
TRBJ2-5	NA	NA	TRBV14	CASSQGSGTQYF	TGTGCCAGCAGCCAAGGTTCGGGGACCCAGTACTTC
TRBJ2-3	NA	NA	TRBV10-3	CAISKGGDTDTQYF	TGTGCCATCAGTAAAGGGGGGGACACAGATACGCAGTATTTT
TRBJ2-3	NA	once	TRBV9	CASSVEVGTGSTDTQYF	TGTGCCAGCAGCGTAGAAGTAGGGACGGGGAGCACAGATACGCAGTATTTT
TRBJ2-1	TRBD2	NA	TRBV27	CASSSLAGVYNEQFF	TGTGCCAGCAGTTCACTAGCGGGGGTATACAATGAGCAGTTCTTC
TRBJ1-6	NA	NA	TRBV9	CASSVEGDNSPLHF	TGTGCCAGCAGCGTAGAAGGGGATAATTCACCCCTCCACTTT
TRBJ1-6	NA	NA	TRBV28	CASSLGQGRSPLHF	TGTGCCAGCAGTTTGGGGCAGGGGCGATCACCCCTCCACTTT
TRBJ1-6	TRBD1	NA	TRBV10-1	CASRGTGSGSPLHF	TGCGCCAGCAGAGGGACAGGCTCAGGGTCACCCCTCCACTTT
TRBJ2-2	NA	few	TRBV7-6	CASSAGTQITGELFF	TGTGCCAGCAGCGCCGGGACTCAAATCACCGGGGAGCTGTTTTTT
TRBJ2-3	NA	NA	TRBV11-3	CASSLDGDNTDTQYF	TGTGCCAGCAGCTTAGACGGGGACAACACAGATACGCAGTATTTT
TRBJ1-5	NA	NA	TRBV6-5	CASSTGSNQPQHF	TGTGCCAGCAGTACAGGGAGCAATCAGCCCCAGCATTTT
TRBJ2-5	TRBD1	NA	TRBV7-9	CASSLGTVQETQYF	TGTGCCAGCAGCCTCGGGACAGTACAAGAGACCCAGTACTTC
TRBJ1-1	NA	NA	TRBV4-2	CASSQDPRGTEAFF	TGTGCCAGCAGCCAAGATCCTCGGGGGACTGAAGCTTTCTTT
TRBJ2-5	NA	once	TRBV21-1	CASSSYTSQETQYF	TGTGCCAGCAGCTCATACACTTCTCAAGAGACCCAGTACTTC
TRBJ1-3	NA	NA	TRBV28	CASSLSGTGNTIYF	TGTGCCAGCAGTTTGTCAGGGACTGGAAACACCATATATTTT
TRBJ2-5	TRBD1	NA	TRBV5-1	CASSSDRVETQYF	TGCGCCAGCAGCTCGGACAGGGTGGAGACCCAGTACTTC
TRBJ2-5	TRBD1	NA	TRBV12-5	CASGTGQGAGETQYF	TGTGCTAGTGGCACGGGACAGGGGGCCGGGGAGACCCAGTACTTC
TRBJ2-1	TRBD1	once	TRBV11-3	CASSVTGGSYNEQFF	TGTGCCAGCAGCGTGACAGGGGGCTCCTACAATGAGCAGTTCTTC
TRBJ2-3	NA	NA	TRBV6-6	CASAPPGTIGGDTQYF	TGTGCCAGCGCTCCCCCCGGGACCATAGGTGGAGATACGCAGTATTTT
TRBJ1-5	NA	NA	TRBV30	CAWALRSNQPQHF	TGTGCCTGGGCCCTTAGGAGCAATCAGCCCCAGCATTTT
TRBJ1-3	NA	NA	TRBV28	CASCRDGGNTIYF	TGTGCCAGCTGCCGGGACGGTGGAAACACCATATATTTT
TRBJ1-6	NA	once	TRBV19	CASLGSGHINSPLHF	TGTGCCAGCCTCGGGTCGGGACACATTAATTCACCCCTCCACTTT
TRBJ1-1	NA	few	TRBV5-5	CASSTSVTEAFF	TGTGCCAGCAGCACCTCAGTAACTGAAGCTTTCTTT
TRBJ2-3	NA	NA	TRBV6-1	CASRDPGMTVDTQYF	TGTGCCAGCAGAGACCCCGGGATGACTGTTGATACGCAGTATTTT
TRBJ2-4	TRBD1	NA	TRBV28	CASMWTGENIQYF	TGTGCCAGCATGTGGACAGGGGAAAACATTCAGTACTTC
TRBJ1-3	NA	NA	TRBV6-6	CASSYGTGVSGNTIYF	TGTGCCAGCAGTTACGGCACGGGGGTTTCTGGAAACACCATATATTTT
TRBJ1-1	NA	NA	TRBV19	CASSMGGGENTEAFF	TGTGCCAGTAGTATGGGCGGGGGGGAGAACACTGAAGCTTTCTTT
TRBJ2-5	TRBD2	NA	TRBV9	CASSVPSGNQETQYF	TGTGCCAGCAGCGTGCCCAGCGGGAACCAAGAGACCCAGTACTTC
TRBJ1-1	NA	NA	TRBV5-1	CASSSLQGTNTEAFF	TGCGCCAGCAGCTCCTTGCAGGGTACGAACACTGAAGCTTTCTTT
TRBJ1-5	NA	once	TRBV6-5	CASGRGASQPQHF	TGTGCCAGCGGGAGGGGGGCGAGTCAGCCCCAGCATTTT
TRBJ2-3	TRBD1	NA	TRBV7-3	CASSLNGRGLADTQYF	TGTGCCAGCAGCTTAAATGGCAGGGGGCTGGCAGATACGCAGTATTTT
TRBJ1-5	NA	NA	TRBV5-6	CASSTLGQGGNQPQHF	TGTGCCAGCAGCACGTTAGGTCAGGGAGGCAATCAGCCCCAGCATTTT
TRBJ1-2	TRBD1	NA	TRBV4-1	CASSQDWANPEDRGYGYTF	TGCGCCAGCAGCCAAGACTGGGCCAATCCCGAGGACAGGGGATATGGCTACACCTTC
TRBJ1-6	NA	NA	TRBV4-1	CASSQGGVSSPLHF	TGCGCCAGCAGCCAAGGGGGGGTTTCCTCACCCCTCCACTTT
TRBJ2-2	NA	NA	TRBV5-5	CASSLGSTNTGELFF	TGTGCCAGCAGCTTAGGCAGTACGAACACCGGGGAGCTGTTTTTT
TRBJ1-3	NA	NA	TRBV4-2	CASSQDGTVYSGNTIYF	TGTGCCAGCAGCCAAGACGGGACGGTATACTCTGGAAACACCATATATTTT